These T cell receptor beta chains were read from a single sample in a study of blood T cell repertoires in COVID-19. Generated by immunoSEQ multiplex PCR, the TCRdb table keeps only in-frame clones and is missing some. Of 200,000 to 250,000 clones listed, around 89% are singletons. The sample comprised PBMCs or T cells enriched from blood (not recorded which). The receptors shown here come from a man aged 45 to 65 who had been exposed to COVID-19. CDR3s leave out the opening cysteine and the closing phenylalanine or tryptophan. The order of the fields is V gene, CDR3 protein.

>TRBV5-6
ASRVGGGKTQY
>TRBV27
ASSFGLAGGELF
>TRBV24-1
ATSGQFQETQY
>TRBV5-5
ASSFSGDPKYSNQPQH
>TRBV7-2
ASSVRQGASQPQH
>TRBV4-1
ASSPRLRRAGGQGEQF
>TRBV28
ASSPGQNYGYT
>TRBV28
ASSLDSAGQPQH
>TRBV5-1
ASSLDVANQPQH
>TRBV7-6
ASSSKGQGSHEQY
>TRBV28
ASRKETSYNEQF
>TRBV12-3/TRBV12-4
ASSPPSDEQF
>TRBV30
AWSRDSNEQF
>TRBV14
ASSQGAYEQY
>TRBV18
ASSHHRQGRNNEQF
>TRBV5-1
ASSSPGLDSPLH
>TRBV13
ASSLRGAREKLF
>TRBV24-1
ATSDFGDRHTDTQY
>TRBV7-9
ASSSARQGSSGYT
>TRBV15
ATRNRENSAGYT
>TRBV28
ASSPGGGVTSYGYT
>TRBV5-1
ASSLRQGGETQY
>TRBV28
ASSSGLPNYGYT
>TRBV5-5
ASSFEGSYGYT
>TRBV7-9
ASSQQGGRETQY
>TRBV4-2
ASSLYADRGFNNSPLH
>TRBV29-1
SAIRDLRSNTEAF
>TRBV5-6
ASSLVDSSSYNEQF
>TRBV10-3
AIGTGAQRNQPQH
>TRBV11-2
ASSWGQTYGYT
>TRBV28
ASFDRGNYGYT
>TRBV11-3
ASSLRRRAEAF
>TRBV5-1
ASSPGGLAGGKVEQF
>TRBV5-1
ASSLLAVNTGELF
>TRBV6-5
ASMMTETRQTQY
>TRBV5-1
ASSLVQAYNEQF
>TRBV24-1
ATSDPVVNNEQF
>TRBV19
ASSAGLAGHYNEQF
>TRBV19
ATTRRGGGKSTEAF
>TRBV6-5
ASSPTGLGAGV
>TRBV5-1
ASSFSSSYEQY
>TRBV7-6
ASSLYGRYANEQF
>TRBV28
ASSLFDIDQPQH
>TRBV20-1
SASSDRTNTEAF
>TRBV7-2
ASSLRHRGEGSPLH
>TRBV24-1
ATRGKGGQPQH
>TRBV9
ASSVSPWGGEQF
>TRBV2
ASSVLRVSAF
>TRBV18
ASSPPLFSTGGETQY
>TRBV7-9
ASSLQGGNSAF
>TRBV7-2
ASSPTDRYSGNTIY
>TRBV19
ASSVGQGAGNQPQH
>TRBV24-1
ATSADSGTQY
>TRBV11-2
ASRPINRRGLGEQY
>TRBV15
ATSRGEINQPQH
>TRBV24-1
ATRRESRYEQY
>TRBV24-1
ATSDLHRTSGQETQY
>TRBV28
ASRVGGGTQY
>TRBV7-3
ASSPGGQGGGYT
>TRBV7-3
ASSPRGAGSTEAF